This entry is about one TCR beta chain. Its target is unknown. In the original analysis: The study took CDR3 differences across clinicopathological groups and made a distant-metastasis classifier for papillary thyroid cancer from them. Using MiXCR, TCRdb reanalyzed the PCR reads. These V and J calls are TCRdb output, not the study's own analysis. The sample yields several thousand clones, roughly 29% seen once. V lost 1 base, J lost 8 bases, and 1 base stayed unmatched. Germline V lookup: CDR1 SEHNR, CDR2 FQNEAQ (reference sequence). The CDR3 spans 14 residues. These data belong to a study of metastatic and nonmetastatic thyroid tumors. Study as a whole: Both malignant and benign thyroid patients supplied peripheral blood and tumor or nodule tissue samples, across which the repertoires of these patients were then compared. Study conclusions and caveats: The reported finding was significantly higher TCR beta diversity in malignant thyroid tumors relative to benign nodules, in blood and tumor.

No treatment of any kind had been given to any patient before thyroid surgery. The origin of this receptor is a female donor with papillary thyroid cancer or a benign thyroid nodule (not recorded which). Some clones in this sample may be carry-over from other donors' samples. The genes are TRBV7-9 and TRBJ2-1, with 11 nucleotides matching TRBD2. The sample was tumor tissue. CDR3 sequence: CASSLGLAGYEQFF. CDR3 DNA: TGTGCCAGCAGCTTAGGACTAGCGGGATATGAGCAGTTCTTC.